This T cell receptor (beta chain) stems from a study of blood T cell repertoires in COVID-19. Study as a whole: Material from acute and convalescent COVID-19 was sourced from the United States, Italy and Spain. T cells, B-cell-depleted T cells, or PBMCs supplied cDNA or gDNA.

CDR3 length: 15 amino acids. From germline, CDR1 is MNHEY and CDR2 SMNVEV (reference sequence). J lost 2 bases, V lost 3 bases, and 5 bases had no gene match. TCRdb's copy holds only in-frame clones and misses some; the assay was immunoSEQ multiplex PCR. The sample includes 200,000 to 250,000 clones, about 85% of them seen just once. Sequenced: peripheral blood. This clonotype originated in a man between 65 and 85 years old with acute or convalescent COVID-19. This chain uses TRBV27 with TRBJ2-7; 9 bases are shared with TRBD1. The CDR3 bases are TGTGCCAGCAGTTTGGTGGGACAGGGAACCTACGAGCAGTACTTC. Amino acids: CASSLVGQGTYEQYF.